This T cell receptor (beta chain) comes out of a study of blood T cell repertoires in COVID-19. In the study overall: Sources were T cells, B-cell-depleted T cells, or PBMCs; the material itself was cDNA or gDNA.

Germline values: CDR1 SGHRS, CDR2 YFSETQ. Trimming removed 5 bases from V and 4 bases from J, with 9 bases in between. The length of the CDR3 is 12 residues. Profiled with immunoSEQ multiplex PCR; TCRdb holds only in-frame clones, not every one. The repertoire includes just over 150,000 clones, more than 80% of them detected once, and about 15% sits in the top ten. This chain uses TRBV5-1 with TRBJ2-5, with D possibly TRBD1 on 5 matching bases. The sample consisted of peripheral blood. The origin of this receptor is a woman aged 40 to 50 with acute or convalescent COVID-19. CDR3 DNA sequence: TGCGCCAGCAGAGGGGAAGGAGAGACCCAGTACTTC. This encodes CASRGEGETQYF. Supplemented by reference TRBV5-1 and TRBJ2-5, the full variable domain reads KAGVTQTPRYLIKTRGQQVTLSCSPISGHRSVSWYQQTPGQGLQFLFEYFSETQRNKGNFPGRFSGRQFSNSRSEMNVSTLELGDSALYLCASRGEGETQYFGPGTRLLVL.